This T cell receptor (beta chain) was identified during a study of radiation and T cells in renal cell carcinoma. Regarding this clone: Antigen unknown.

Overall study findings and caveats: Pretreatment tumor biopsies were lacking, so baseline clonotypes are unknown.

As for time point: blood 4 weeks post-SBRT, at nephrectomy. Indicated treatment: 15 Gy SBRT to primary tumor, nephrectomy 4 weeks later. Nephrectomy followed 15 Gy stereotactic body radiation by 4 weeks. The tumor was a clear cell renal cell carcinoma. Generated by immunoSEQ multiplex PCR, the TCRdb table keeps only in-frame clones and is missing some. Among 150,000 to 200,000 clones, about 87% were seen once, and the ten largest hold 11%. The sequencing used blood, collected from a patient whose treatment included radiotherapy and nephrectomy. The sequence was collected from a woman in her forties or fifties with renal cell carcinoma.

The CDR3 sequence: CASSSTGDLDYGYTF. As DNA, the CDR3 is TGTGCCAGCAGTTCTACAGGGGATTTGGACTATGGCTACACCTTC. This chain links TRBV6-6 with TRBJ1-2; TRBD1 matches 7 bases. Germline assignment: CDR1 MNHNY and CDR2 SVGAGI (reference sequence). The CDR3 runs to 15 residues. Trimming removed 4 bases from V and 3 bases from J; junction bases left unmatched: 8.